Presented here are 24 T cell receptor beta chains from one specimen sequenced in a study of T-cell reconstitution after alpha-beta-depleted transplantation in children. Unique molecular identifiers were incorporated into the prepared TCRbeta library. TCRdb re-called the PCR reads with MiXCR, one entry per CDR3 protein. Among 450,000 to 600,000 distinct CDR3 sequences listed, roughly a tenth were seen once. This sample comprised PBMCs, obtained before TCRalphabeta/CD19-depleted stem cell transplant. The receptors derive from a child aged 2-15 years with inherited bone marrow failure, due to receive a stem cell transplant.

Many counts were recorded for this clonotype. The gene calls are TRBV5-1 and TRBJ2-7; 7 bases are shared with TRBD1. CDR3 length: 15 residues. The V and J ends lost 3 bases and 4 bases, in that order; junction bases with no gene match: 10. The germline gives CDR1 SGHRS, CDR2 YFSETQ. The CDR3 here is CASSSLGTATYEQYF. The CDR3 DNA sequence: TGCGCCAGCAGCTCGCTGGGGACAGCTACTTACGAGCAGTACTTC. Drawing the rest from reference TRBV5-1 and TRBJ2-7, the complete variable domain is KAGVTQTPRYLIKTRGQQVTLSCSPISGHRSVSWYQQTPGQGLQFLFEYFSETQRNKGNFPGRFSGRQFSNSRSEMNVSTLELGDSALYLCASSSLGTATYEQYFGPGTRLTVT.

This clonotype occurred many times. This rearrangement joins TRBV24-1 to TRBJ2-2; no definite D call. In germline, CDR1 is KGHDR, CDR2 SFDVKD. V was shortened by 5 bases and J by 3 bases, with 9 bases between the two germline ends. The CDR3 sequence is 14 residues long. For the CDR3, the DNA is TGTGCCACCAGTGGGGCAGACGACACCGGGGAGCTGTTTTTT. Translating gives CATSGADDTGELFF.

Many counts were recorded for this clonotype. The CDR3 region has the DNA TGTGCCAGCAGTTTGGTGCGGGGGGCTGAAGCTTTCTTT. It yields the protein CASSLVRGAEAFF. J is TRBJ1-1 and V is TRBV28; D perhaps matches TRBD1 (5 bases). This CDR3 is built from 13 residues. Trimming pared 3 bases from V and 6 bases from J, leaving 11 bases between. Germline V CDR1 and CDR2: MDHEN, SYDVKM.

This clonotype was counted many times. J is TRBJ2-1 and V is TRBV11-2, with D possibly being TRBD1 or TRBD2 (5 bases each). The CDR3 length is 14 residues. Per the germline V gene, CDR1 is SGHAT and CDR2 is FQNNGV. V was cut by 4 bases and J by 8 bases, with 15 bases left in between. This chain's CDR3 is CASSSRGVGHEQFF. In DNA, the CDR3 is TGTGCCAGCAGCTCAAGGGGAGTCGGGCATGAGCAGTTCTTC.

This clonotype was counted at least ten times. The chain carries TRBV12-3 or TRBV12-4 and TRBJ2-1; TRBD2 matches at 9 bases. Trimming took 3 bases from V and 8 from J; bases not matched to a gene: 8. The CDR3 is 15 amino acids. The CDR3 DNA follows: TGTGCCAGCAGTTTCTTAGCGGGAGTATTTGATGAGCAGTTCTTC. It is translated as CASSFLAGVFDEQFF.

The rearrangement joins TRBV7-6 to TRBJ2-5; 9 bases map to TRBD2. Trimming removed 7 bases from V and 1 base from J; junction bases left unmatched: 10. The CDR3 consists of 16 residues. Germline V gene sequence: CDR1 SGHVS, CDR2 FNYEAQ. The CDR3 bases are TGTGCCAGCACCTCCCGGGCTAGCGGGGTCCAAGAGACCCAGTACTTC. It codes for CASTSRASGVQETQYF.

The sample holds many counts of this clonotype. The chain is built from TRBV4-3 and TRBJ2-1, with 10 bases that match TRBD1. CDR1 is LGHNA and CDR2 is YSLEER in the germline V gene. This CDR3 is built from 17 residues. With V trimmed by 0 bases and J by 3 bases, 5 bases remained unmatched. The DNA of the CDR3 is TGCGCCAGCAGCCAAGATCGCGGGACAGGGGTCTACAATGAGCAGTTCTTC. It encodes CASSQDRGTGVYNEQFF.

This clonotype occurred many times. The rearrangement links TRBV27 to TRBJ1-2; TRBD1 matches 9 bases. CDR3 length: 15 residues. J lost 0 bases, V lost 2 bases, and 1 base had no gene match. Germline assignment: CDR1 MNHEY and CDR2 SMNVEV (reference sequence). The DNA for the CDR3 is TGTGCCAGCAGTTTAGGGACAGGGTCTAACTATGGCTACACCTTC. Encoded protein: CASSLGTGSNYGYTF.

The chain joins TRBV20-1 to TRBJ2-7, with 7 bases aligning to TRBD2. The CDR3 runs to 15 residues. The V gene's germline CDR1 is DFQATT and CDR2 SNEGSKA (reference sequence). J lost 4 bases, V lost 3 bases, and 12 bases had no gene match. The CDR3 DNA sequence: TGCAGTGCTAGGGTAGAAGGCGGGAGTTGGTACGAGCAGTACTTC. Translated: CSARVEGGSWYEQYF.

This clonotype has at least ten counts. The CDR3 DNA sequence: TGTGCCAGCTCGGGGCCCATTCCGGGTGGCTACACCTTC. Translating it yields CASSGPIPGGYTF. The V gene is TRBV12-3 or TRBV12-4, the J gene TRBJ1-2; D perhaps matches TRBD1 (5 bases). Trimming pared 8 bases from V and 7 bases from J, leaving 17 bases between. The CDR3 sequence is 13 residues long.

This clonotype came up a few times. The rearrangement uses TRBV7-8 and TRBJ2-7, with 8 bases lining up with TRBD2. The J segment lost 5 bases and the V segment lost 1 base, leaving 10 bases of the junction unmatched. Germline V gene sequence: CDR1 SGHVS, CDR2 FQNEAQ. The CDR3 covers 16 residues. CDR3 loop: CASSLEGGRPLHEQYF. Here the CDR3 DNA reads TGTGCCAGCAGCTTAGAAGGCGGGAGGCCCCTCCACGAGCAGTACTTC. The variable domain in full, with the rest retrieved from reference TRBV7-8 and TRBJ2-7, is GAGVSQSPRYKVAKRGQDVALRCDPISGHVSLFWYQQALGQGPEFLTYFQNEAQLDKSGLPSDRFFAERPEGSVSTLKIQRTQQEDSAVYLCASSLEGGRPLHEQYFGPGTRLTVT.

Notes on this clonotype: A read error may explain this, as a much larger clone is one base away. The chain couples TRBV24-1 to TRBJ2-2; D possibly corresponds to TRBD2 (6 bases). The CDR3 is 16 residues long. Germline assignment: CDR1 KGHDR and CDR2 SFDVKD. Here the CDR3 DNA reads TGTGCCACCGGGGACTCCCTCTTGACGAACACCGGGGGGCTGTTTTTT. This sequence encodes CATGDSLLTNTGGLFF.

A word on this clonotype: A read error is possible here, since a much larger clone lies one base away. This chain connects TRBV15 to TRBJ2-2, with TRBD1 matching 8 bases. From germline, CDR1 is LNHNV and CDR2 YYDKDF (reference sequence). This CDR3 spans 17 amino acids. CDR3 DNA sequence: TGTGCCACCAGCAGAGATATCGGCAGGGGGCCACCCGGGAAGCTGTTTTTT. This translates into CATSRDIGRGPPGKLFF. The whole variable domain, remainder taken from reference TRBV15 and TRBJ2-2, is DAMVIQNPRYQVTQFGKPVTLSCSQTLNHNVMYWYQQKSSQAPKLLFHYYDKDFNNEADTPDNFQSRRPNTSFCFLDIRSPGLGDTAMYLCATSRDIGRGPPGKLFFGEGSRLTVL.

This clonotype was recorded at least ten times. The CDR3 coding sequence is TGTGCCAGCAGTTTGCACCGGGACTTTATCTACAATGAGCAGTTCTTC. Its translation: CASSLHRDFIYNEQFF. The chain recombines TRBV6-5 with TRBJ2-1, with D possibly being TRBD2 (6 bases). With 4 bases removed from V and 3 bases from J, the gap between germline ends came to 16 bases. The germline V gene has CDR1 MNHEY and CDR2 SVGAGI. The length of the CDR3 is 16 residues.

This clonotype was seen ten or more times. The J gene is TRBJ2-1, the V gene TRBV12-3 or TRBV12-4; D perhaps matches TRBD2 (6 bases). The V end was cut by 7 bases, the J end by 0 bases, with 13 bases between. CDR3 length: 15 amino acids. The CDR3 bases are TGTGCCAGCAAACCGGGGGAGAGCTCCTACAATGAGCAGTTCTTC. Amino acids: CASKPGESSYNEQFF.

This clonotype was observed at least ten times. This sequence joins TRBV20-1 and TRBJ2-7, with 7 bases identical to TRBD1. The V gene end was trimmed by 1 base and the J gene end by 6 bases; junction bases not matched to a gene: 3. CDR1 and CDR2 (germline): DFQATT, SNEGSKA (reference sequence). The CDR3 extends over 12 amino acids. CDR3 in amino acids: CSARGQGREQYF. CDR3 coding DNA: TGCAGTGCTAGAGGACAGGGTCGCGAGCAGTACTTC.

With respect to this clonotype: The germline gene is not matched at one end of the junction; a read error may be the cause. This rearrangement joins TRBV6-2 or TRBV6-3 to TRBJ2-1; no clear D. This CDR3 has 11 amino acids. Germline V CDR1 and CDR2: MNHEY, SVGEGT. CDR3 amino acids: CASSDYNVQFF. The CDR3 DNA is TGTGCCAGCAGTGATTACAATGTGCAGTTCTTC.

This clonotype occurred many times. The chain links TRBV28 to TRBJ2-5; TRBD1 matches at 10 bases. The CDR3 contains 13 residues. The V gene's germline CDR1 is MDHEN and CDR2 SYDVKM. After removal of 6 bases from V and 9 bases from J, the junction contained 7 bases not matched to a gene. The CDR3 sequence is CASSSGQGTAQYF. Here the CDR3 DNA reads TGTGCCAGCAGCTCGGGACAGGGGACGGCCCAGTACTTC.

This clonotype appeared many times. The J gene is TRBJ2-7, the V gene TRBV27; D might be TRBD2 (5 bases). Germline V CDR1 and CDR2: MNHEY, SMNVEV (reference sequence). Trimming left V 2 bases short and J 6 bases short, with 8 bases between. The length of the CDR3 is 12 residues. CDR3 loop: CASSLPGIEQYF. DNA for the CDR3: TGTGCCAGCAGTTTACCGGGAATCGAGCAGTACTTC.

This clonotype was found many times. This sequence joins TRBV5-1 and TRBJ2-7; tentatively, D is TRBD1 (5 bases). V shed 1 base and J shed 0 bases, with 8 bases lying between them. Germline-derived CDR1 and CDR2 are SGHRS and YFSETQ. The CDR3 covers 14 residues. CDR3 sequence reads: CASSLIDSSYEQYF. The CDR3 DNA reads TGCGCCAGCAGCTTGATAGACAGCTCCTACGAGCAGTACTTC.

This clonotype was observed at least ten times. The chain has TRBV6-2 or TRBV6-3 and TRBJ2-3; 8 bases match TRBD1. Losses at the gene ends were 0 bases for V and 0 bases for J; bases not matched to a gene: 5. This CDR3 spans 17 amino acids. Germline V gene data show CDR1 as MNHEY and CDR2 as SVGEGT. The CDR3 nucleotides are TGTGCCAGCAGTTACTCGACCGGGACAGGTAGCACAGATACGCAGTATTTT. Translation: CASSYSTGTGSTDTQYF.

For this clonotype: This may be a read error: a much more frequent sequence differs by one nucleotide. This chain links TRBV4-3 with TRBJ2-3; D remains ambiguous. V was trimmed by 1 base and J by 6 bases, leaving 11 bases between them. From germline, CDR1 is LGHNA and CDR2 YSLEER. This CDR3 region has 14 residues. The CDR3: CASSQGLRRDTQYF. The CDR3 nucleotides are TGCGCCAGCAGCCAAGGGTTAAGGCGCGATACGCAGTATTTT.

A few counts support this clonotype. The V and J genes are TRBV2 and TRBJ1-2; D gene uncertain. The V end was cut by 6 bases, the J end by 0 bases, with 11 bases between. CDR3 size: 14 residues. CDR1 is SNHLY and CDR2 is FYNNEI in the germline V gene. CDR3 amino acids: CASRLESANYGYTF. The CDR3 coding sequence is TGTGCCAGCAGATTGGAGAGCGCTAACTATGGCTACACCTTC.

This clonotype was recorded at least ten times. The chain couples TRBV7-2 to TRBJ2-3; D gene ambiguous. Germline loops: CDR1 SGHTA, CDR2 FQGNSA. Trimming shortened V by 2 bases and J by 2 bases, and 8 bases separated the two germline ends. This CDR3 region has 14 residues. The CDR3, as DNA: TGTGCCAGCAGCTTATTCGAGGCCACAGATACGCAGTATTTT. This translates into CASSLFEATDTQYF.